This T cell receptor (beta chain) was sequenced for a study of shared clonotypes between healthy human individuals. Overall study findings and caveats: The study sampled only blood, and tissue repertoires likely differ.

The CDR3 covers 13 residues. V was clipped by 10 bases and J by 0 bases, with 10 bases between them. The germline V gene encodes CDR1 SEHNR and CDR2 FQNEAQ (reference sequence). Every subset's genomic DNA went evenly onto several immunoSEQ plates. Clones were read by immunoSEQ multiplex PCR, and TCRdb kept only the in-frame ones, dropping some. The data contain over 95,000 clones, under 70% of them singletons. About this clone itself: Antigen: not known.

The V call is TRBV7-9, the J call TRBJ1-3; D is uncertain. The origin of this receptor is a woman aged 25 to 39 in good health. The sample comprised memory CD8+ T cells sorted from blood. Indicated subset: CD45RO+ cells pooled with CCR7-negative TemRA cells. This CDR3 reads CAIKDFSGNTIYF. The CDR3 DNA sequence: TGTGCCATTAAAGATTTCTCTGGAAACACCATATATTTT.